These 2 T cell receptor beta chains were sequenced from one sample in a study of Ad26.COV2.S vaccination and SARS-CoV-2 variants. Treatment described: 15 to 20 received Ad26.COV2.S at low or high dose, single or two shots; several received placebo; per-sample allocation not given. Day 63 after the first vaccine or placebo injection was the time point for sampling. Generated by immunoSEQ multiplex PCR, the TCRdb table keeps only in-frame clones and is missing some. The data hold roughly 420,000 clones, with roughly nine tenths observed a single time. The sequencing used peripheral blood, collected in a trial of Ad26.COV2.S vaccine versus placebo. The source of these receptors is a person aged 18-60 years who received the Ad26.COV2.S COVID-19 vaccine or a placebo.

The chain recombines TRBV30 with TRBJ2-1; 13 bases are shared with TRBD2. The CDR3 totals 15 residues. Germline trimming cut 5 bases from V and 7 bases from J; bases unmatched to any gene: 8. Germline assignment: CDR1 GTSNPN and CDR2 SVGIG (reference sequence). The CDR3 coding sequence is TGTGCCTGGGCCCGAGGACTAGCGGGAGCGAATGAGCAGTTCTTC. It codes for CAWARGLAGANEQFF. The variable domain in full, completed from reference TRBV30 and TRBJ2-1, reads SQTIHQWPATLVQPVGSPLSLECTVEGTSNPNLYWYRQAAGRGLQLLFYSVGIGQISSEVPQNLSASRPQDRQFILSSKKLLLSDSGFYLCAWARGLAGANEQFFGPGTRLTVL.

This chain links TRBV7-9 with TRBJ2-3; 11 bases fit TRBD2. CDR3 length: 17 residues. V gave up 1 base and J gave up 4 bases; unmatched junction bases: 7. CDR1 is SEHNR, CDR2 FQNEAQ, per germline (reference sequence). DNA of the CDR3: TGTGCCAGCAGCTTAGGGCTAGCGGGAGGTCAAGCAGATACGCAGTATTTT. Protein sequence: CASSLGLAGGQADTQYF.